This entry concerns a single TCR beta chain. From the 5' RACE reads, TCRdb lists one entry per CDR3 protein and no DNA. There are hundreds of thousands of distinct CDR3 sequences in the sample, with 5.2% held by the top ten. This CDR3 comprises 14 residues. The V gene's germline CDR1 is MNHEY and CDR2 SVGEGT. These data are taken from a study of T cells expressing NK-cell markers. The clonotype was recovered from a man between 18 and 69 years old in good health. Sequenced material: blood T cells: a sorted CD56 or NKG2C T cell subset, CD4+ or CD8+ T cells, or bulk PBMC T cells (not recorded which). The J gene is TRBJ2-7, the V gene TRBV6-2 or TRBV6-3; with no DNA, the TCRdb D assignment of TRBD1 cannot be verified. CDR3: CASGTGTGGREQYF.